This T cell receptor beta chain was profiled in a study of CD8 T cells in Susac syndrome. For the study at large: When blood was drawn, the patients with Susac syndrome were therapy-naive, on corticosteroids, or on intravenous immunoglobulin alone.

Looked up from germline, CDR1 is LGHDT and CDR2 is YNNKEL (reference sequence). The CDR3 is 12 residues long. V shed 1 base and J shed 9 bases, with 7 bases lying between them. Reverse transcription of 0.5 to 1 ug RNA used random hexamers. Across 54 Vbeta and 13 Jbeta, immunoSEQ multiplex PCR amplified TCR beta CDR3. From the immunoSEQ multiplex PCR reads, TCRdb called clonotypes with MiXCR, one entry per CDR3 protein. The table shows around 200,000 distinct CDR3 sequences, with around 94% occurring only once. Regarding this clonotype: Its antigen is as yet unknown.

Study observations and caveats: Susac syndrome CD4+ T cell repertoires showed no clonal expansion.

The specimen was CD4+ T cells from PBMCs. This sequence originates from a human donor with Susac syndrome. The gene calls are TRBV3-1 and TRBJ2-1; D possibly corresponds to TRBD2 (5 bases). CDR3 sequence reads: CASSQGGLEQFF. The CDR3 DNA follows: TGTGCCAGCAGCCAAGGAGGGCTTGAGCAGTTCTTC.